This T cell receptor (beta chain) came from a study of blood T cell repertoires in COVID-19. Looking at the study overall: Specimens from acute and convalescent COVID-19 originated in the United States, Italy and Spain. Sample material is recorded as cDNA or gDNA derived from T cells, B-cell-depleted T cells, or PBMCs.

Per the authors' pipeline: Quantification of nucleated cells was approximated via reference gene primer amplification. Profiled with immunoSEQ multiplex PCR; TCRdb holds only in-frame clones, not every one. V, J and clone size derive from that table, while D and trimming were established from the DNA sequence. The sample has around 150,000 clones, around 90% seen once. CDR3 length: 17 amino acids. CDR1 and CDR2 from the germline V gene are MDHEN and SYDVKM. V lost 5 bases and J lost 5; bases outside the gene matches: 15. The sequence came from a human donor in a cohort sampled during active COVID-19. Sequenced material: peripheral blood. This sequence joins TRBV28 and TRBJ2-3, with TRBD1 matching 8 bases. The CDR3 DNA reads TGTGCCAGCAGTCCGGCGCAGGGGGCAGGCGGAGGAGATACGCAGTATTTT. Its translation is CASSPAQGAGGGDTQYF.